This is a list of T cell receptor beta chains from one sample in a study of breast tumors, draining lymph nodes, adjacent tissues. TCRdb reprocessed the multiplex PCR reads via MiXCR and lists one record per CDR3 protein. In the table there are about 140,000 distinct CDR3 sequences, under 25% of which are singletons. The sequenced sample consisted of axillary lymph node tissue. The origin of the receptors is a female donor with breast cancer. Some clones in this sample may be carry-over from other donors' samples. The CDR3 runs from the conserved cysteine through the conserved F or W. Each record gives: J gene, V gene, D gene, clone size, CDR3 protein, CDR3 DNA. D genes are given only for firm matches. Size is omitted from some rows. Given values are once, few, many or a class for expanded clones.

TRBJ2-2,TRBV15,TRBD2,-,CATSAGGSGAGELFF,TGTGCCACCAGCGCGGGAGGGTCCGGGGCCGGGGAGCTGTTTTTT
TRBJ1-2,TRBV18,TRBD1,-,CASSPKPAIQGEGYTF,TGTGCCAGCTCACCCAAACCGGCCATCCAGGGGGAGGGCTACACCTTC
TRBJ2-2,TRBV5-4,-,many,CASSLTVNTGELFF,TGTGCCAGCAGCTTGACAGTCAACACCGGGGAGCTGTTTTTT
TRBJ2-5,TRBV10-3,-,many,CATGQETQYF,TGTGCCACCGGTCAAGAGACCCAGTACTTC
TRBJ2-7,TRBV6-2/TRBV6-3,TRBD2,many,CARGPGTSGFIREQYF,TGTGCCAGAGGGCCGGGGACTAGCGGGTTCATCCGCGAGCAGTACTTC
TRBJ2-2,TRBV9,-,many,CASSLRGSVTGELFF,TGTGCCAGCAGCCTCCGGGGGTCGGTCACCGGGGAGCTGTTTTTT
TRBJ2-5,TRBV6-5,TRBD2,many,CASSRTSGRQETQYF,TGTGCCAGCAGTCGGACTAGCGGGAGGCAAGAGACCCAGTACTTC
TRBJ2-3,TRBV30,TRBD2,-,CASHRTSGRDPDTQYF,TGTGCCTCCCATCGGACTAGCGGGAGGGATCCAGATACGCAGTATTTT
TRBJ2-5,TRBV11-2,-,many,CASSPSGSETQYF,TGTGCCAGCAGCCCATCAGGGAGTGAGACCCAGTACTTC
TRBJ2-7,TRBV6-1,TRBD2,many,CASSDIAGAAYEQYF,TGTGCCAGCAGTGACATAGCGGGAGCTGCCTACGAGCAGTACTTC
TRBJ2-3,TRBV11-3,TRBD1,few,CASSFPTGTGGTDTQYF,TGTGCCAGCAGCTTCCCAACCGGGACAGGGGGCACAGATACGCAGTATTTT
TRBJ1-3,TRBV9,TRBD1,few,CASSRPQGMGSGNTIYF,TGTGCCAGCAGCAGACCACAGGGGATGGGCTCTGGAAACACCATATATTTT
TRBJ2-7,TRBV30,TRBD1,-,CAWTRPGTGFDEQYF,TGTGCCTGGACCCGTCCCGGGACAGGGTTCGACGAGCAGTACTTC
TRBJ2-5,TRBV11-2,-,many,CASSPAQETQYF,TGTGCCAGCAGCCCCGCCCAAGAGACCCAGTACTTC
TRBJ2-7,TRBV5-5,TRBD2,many,CASSSLGGEQYF,TGTGCCAGCAGCTCGTTGGGGGGGGAGCAGTACTTC
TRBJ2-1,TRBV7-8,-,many,CASSLVTFVNEQFF,TGTGCCAGCAGCTTAGTGACTTTCGTGAATGAGCAGTTCTTC
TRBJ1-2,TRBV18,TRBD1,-,CASSRRTGGDYGYTF,TGTGCCAGCTCACGAAGGACAGGGGGCGACTATGGCTACACCTTC
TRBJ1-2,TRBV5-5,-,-,CASSLTIDSYYGYTF,TGTGCCAGCAGCTTAACAATCGACAGTTACTATGGCTACACCTTC
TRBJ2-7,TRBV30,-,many,CAWSDRGSSYEQYF,TGTGCCTGGAGTGACCGGGGCAGCTCCTACGAGCAGTACTTC
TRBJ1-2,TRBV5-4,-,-,CASSLRQRVNYGYTF,TGTGCCAGCAGCTTGCGACAGAGAGTCAACTATGGCTACACCTTC
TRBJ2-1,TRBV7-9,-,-,CASSLVRQGRDEQFF,TGTGCCAGCAGCTTAGTGCGACAGGGGAGGGATGAGCAGTTCTTC
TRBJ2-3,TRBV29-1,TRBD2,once,CGVVRLAGGGTDTQYF,TGCGGCGTTGTCAGGCTAGCGGGAGGGGGGACAGATACGCAGTATTTT
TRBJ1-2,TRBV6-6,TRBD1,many,CASTRTGGSGYTF,TGTGCCAGCACTCGTACAGGGGGAAGCGGCTACACCTTC
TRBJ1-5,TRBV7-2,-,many,CASSLQGPYQPQHF,TGTGCCAGCAGCTTACAGGGTCCCTATCAGCCCCAGCATTTT
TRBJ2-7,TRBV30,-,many,CAWTGKASGEQYF,TGTGCCTGGACCGGGAAAGCTTCAGGGGAGCAGTACTTC
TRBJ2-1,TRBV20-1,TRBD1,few,CSARDPRGQNYNEQFF,TGCAGTGCTAGAGACCCCCGGGGACAGAACTACAATGAGCAGTTCTTC
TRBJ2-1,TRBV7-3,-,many,CASSLAPGEQFF,TGTGCCAGCAGCTTAGCCCCCGGGGAGCAGTTCTTC
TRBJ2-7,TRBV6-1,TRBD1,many,CASSDEQGSTYEQYF,TGTGCCAGCAGTGACGAACAGGGGTCTACCTACGAGCAGTACTTC
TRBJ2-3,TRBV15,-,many,CATSRVTGPDTQYF,TGTGCCACCAGCAGAGTGACAGGCCCAGATACGCAGTATTTT
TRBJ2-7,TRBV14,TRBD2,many,CASSLGTSANYEQYF,TGTGCCAGCAGCCTCGGGACTAGCGCCAATTACGAGCAGTACTTC
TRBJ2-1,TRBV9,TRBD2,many,CASSVVGEGYNEQFF,TGTGCCAGCAGCGTAGTGGGGGAGGGCTACAATGAGCAGTTCTTC
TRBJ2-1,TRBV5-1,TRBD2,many,CASSTSPSGSINEQFF,TGCGCCAGCAGCACCTCCCCCAGCGGGAGCATCAATGAGCAGTTCTTC
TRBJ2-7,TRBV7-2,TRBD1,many,CASSLETGGAYEQYF,TGTGCCAGCAGCTTAGAGACAGGGGGCGCCTACGAGCAGTACTTC
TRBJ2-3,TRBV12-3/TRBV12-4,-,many,CASSLSPDSGPGTQYF,TGTGCCAGCAGTTTAAGTCCGGACAGTGGGCCTGGTACGCAGTATTTT
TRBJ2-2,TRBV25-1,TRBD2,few,CASKASGHTGELFF,TGTGCCAGCAAGGCTAGCGGACACACCGGGGAGCTGTTTTTT
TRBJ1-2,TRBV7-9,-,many,CASSSYREGYGYTF,TGTGCCAGCAGCTCATACAGGGAGGGCTACGGCTACACCTTC
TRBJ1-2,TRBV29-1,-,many,CSVDLSREVGYGYTF,TGCAGCGTTGATTTGAGTAGGGAAGTAGGCTATGGCTACACCTTC
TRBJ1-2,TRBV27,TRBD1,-,CASSLSGQAAYGYTF,TGTGCCAGCAGTTTATCGGGACAGGCCGCCTATGGCTACACCTTC
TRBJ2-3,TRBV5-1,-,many,CASSSERGTDTQYF,TGCGCCAGCAGTTCGGAGCGGGGCACAGATACGCAGTATTTT
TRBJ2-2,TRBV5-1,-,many,CASSLDPTGELFF,TGCGCCAGCAGCTTGGACCCCACCGGGGAGCTGTTTTTT
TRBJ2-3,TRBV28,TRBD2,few,CASSPRASGRRTDTQYF,TGTGCCAGCAGCCCCCGGGCTAGCGGCCGGCGCACAGATACGCAGTATTTT
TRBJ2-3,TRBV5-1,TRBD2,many,CASSSALAGVADTQYF,TGCGCCAGCAGCTCTGCTTTAGCGGGAGTGGCAGATACGCAGTATTTT
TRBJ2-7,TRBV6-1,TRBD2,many,CASSEALAGGYEQYF,TGTGCCAGCAGTGAAGCGCTAGCGGGAGGATACGAGCAGTACTTC
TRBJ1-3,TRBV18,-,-,CASSRGLGNTIYF,TGTGCCAGCTCACGAGGGCTCGGAAACACCATATATTTT
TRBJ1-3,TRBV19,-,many,CASTPRKAGNTIYF,TGTGCCAGTACCCCACGGAAGGCAGGAAACACCATATATTTT
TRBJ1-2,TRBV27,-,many,CASSLRGQGYTF,TGTGCCAGCAGTCTCCGGGGGCAGGGCTACACCTTC
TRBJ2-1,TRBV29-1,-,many,CSVEARSVYNEQFF,TGCAGCGTTGAAGCACGGTCTGTCTACAATGAGCAGTTCTTC
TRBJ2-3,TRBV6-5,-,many,CASSTGGVGSDTQYF,TGTGCCAGCAGCACAGGGGGGGTGGGATCGGATACGCAGTATTTT
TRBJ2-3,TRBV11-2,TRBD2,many,CASSPPGLPITDTQYF,TGTGCCAGCAGCCCGCCGGGACTACCGATCACAGATACGCAGTATTTT
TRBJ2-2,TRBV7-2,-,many,CASTLLNTGELFF,TGTGCCAGCACCTTGTTGAACACCGGGGAGCTGTTTTTT
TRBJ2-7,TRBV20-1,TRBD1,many,CSAPRTGIYEQYF,TGCAGTGCTCCTCGGACAGGGATATACGAGCAGTACTTC
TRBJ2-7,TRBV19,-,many,CASSAPNRGASEQYF,TGTGCCAGTAGTGCACCGAATCGAGGGGCATCCGAGCAGTACTTC
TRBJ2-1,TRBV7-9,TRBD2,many,CASSTPPGLAGGEYNEQFF,TGTGCCAGCAGCACGCCCCCGGGACTAGCGGGAGGAGAATACAATGAGCAGTTCTTC
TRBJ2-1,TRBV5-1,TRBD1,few,CASSAGTGGLSEQFF,TGCGCCAGCAGCGCCGGGACAGGGGGCTTGAGTGAGCAGTTCTTC
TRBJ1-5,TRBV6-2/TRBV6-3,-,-,CASSPHRVRVRSNQPQHF,TGTGCCAGCAGTCCCCACCGGGTCAGGGTGCGGAGCAATCAGCCCCAGCATTTT
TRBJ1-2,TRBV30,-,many,CASNRQPPNYGYTF,TGTGCCTCCAATAGACAGCCGCCTAACTATGGCTACACCTTC
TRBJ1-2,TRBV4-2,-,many,CASSQGGGDYGYTF,TGTGCCAGCAGCCAAGGGGGAGGGGACTATGGCTACACCTTC
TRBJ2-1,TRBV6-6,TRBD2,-,CASSLAGSSHEQFF,TGTGCCAGCAGCCTAGCGGGAAGCTCCCATGAGCAGTTCTTC